This T cell receptor beta chain was sequenced in a study of beta chain features in type 1 diabetes. Germline CDR1 and CDR2: SGHTA and FQGNSA. This CDR3 spans 14 amino acids. V lost 5 bases and J 4 bases, leaving 11 bases between the germline ends. This clone was picked up a small number of times. This same CDR3 is encoded by further DNA sequences in the sample. Expressed TCRB transcripts were sequenced because the entire RNA isolate underwent reverse transcription. Profiling relied on immunoSEQ multiplex PCR, and the TCRdb table lists in-frame clones only, not all of them. The data hold over 300,000 clones, with less than 10% observed a single time.

This receptor was taken from a young woman in good health. V gene TRBV7-2 combines with J gene TRBJ2-2; no clear D gene. Sequences were obtained from central memory CD4+ T cells from blood. Written as DNA, the CDR3 is TGTGCCAGCAGCCCCGGGCCTTTCACCGGGGAGCTGTTTTTT. Amino acid sequence: CASSPGPFTGELFF.